Given below is one T cell receptor (beta chain) in context. Original analysis: Cell counts per sample came from amplifying reference gene primers. Assay used: immunoSEQ multiplex PCR; TCRdb lists only in-frame clones, some missing. The DNA was the basis for D and trimming; V, J and clone size are from that table. The data show 440,000 or so clones, approximately 90% seen once. The sample belongs to a study of blood T cell repertoires in COVID-19. The length of the CDR3 is 13 residues. The V gene lost 2 bases and the J gene lost 7 bases, with 9 bases spanning the gap. The receptor's source is a woman in her forties with COVID-19, enrolled during active disease. The V call is TRBV12-3 or TRBV12-4, the J call TRBJ1-5; D is unclear. The specimen was peripheral blood. For the CDR3, the DNA is TGTGCCAGCAGTTTAATGAGGAGCCAGCCCCAGCATTTT. Amino acid sequence: CASSLMRSQPQHF.